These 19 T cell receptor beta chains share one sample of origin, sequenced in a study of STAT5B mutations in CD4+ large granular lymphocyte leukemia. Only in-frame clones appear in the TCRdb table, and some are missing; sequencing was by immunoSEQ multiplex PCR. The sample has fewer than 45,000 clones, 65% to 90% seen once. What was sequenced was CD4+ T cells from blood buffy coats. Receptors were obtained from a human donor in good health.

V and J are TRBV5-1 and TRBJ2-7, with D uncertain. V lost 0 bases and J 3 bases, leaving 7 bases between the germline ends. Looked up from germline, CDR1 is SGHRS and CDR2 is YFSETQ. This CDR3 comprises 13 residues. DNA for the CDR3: TGCGCCAGCAGCTTGGACAGTTTCTACGAGCAGTACTTC. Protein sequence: CASSLDSFYEQYF.

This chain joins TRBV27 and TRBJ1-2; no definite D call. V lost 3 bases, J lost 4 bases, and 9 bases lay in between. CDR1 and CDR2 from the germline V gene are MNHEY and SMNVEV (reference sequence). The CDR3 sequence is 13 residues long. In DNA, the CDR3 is TGTGCCAGCAGTTTTTCGCCGGGCTATGGCTACACCTTC. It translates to CASSFSPGYGYTF.

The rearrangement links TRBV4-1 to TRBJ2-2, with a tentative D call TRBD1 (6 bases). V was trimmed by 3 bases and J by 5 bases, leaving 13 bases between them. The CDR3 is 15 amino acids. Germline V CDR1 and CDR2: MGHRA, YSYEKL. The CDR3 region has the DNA TGCGCCAGCAGCCAGGGGCTCAGGGGTACCGGGGAGCTGTTTTTT. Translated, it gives CASSQGLRGTGELFF.

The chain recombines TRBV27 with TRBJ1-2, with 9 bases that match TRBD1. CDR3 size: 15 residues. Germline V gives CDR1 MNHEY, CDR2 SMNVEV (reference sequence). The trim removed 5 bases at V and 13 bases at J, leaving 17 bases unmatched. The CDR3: CASSPSPGQGLSTTF. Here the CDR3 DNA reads TGTGCCAGCAGTCCCTCCCCGGGACAGGGCCTGTCGACCACCTTC.

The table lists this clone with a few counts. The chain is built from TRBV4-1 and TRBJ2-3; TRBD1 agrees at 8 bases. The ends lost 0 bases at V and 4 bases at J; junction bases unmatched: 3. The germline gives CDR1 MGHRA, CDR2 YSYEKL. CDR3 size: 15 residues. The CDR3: CASSQDGTGPDTQYF. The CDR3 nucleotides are TGCGCCAGCAGCCAAGATGGGACAGGCCCAGATACGCAGTATTTT.

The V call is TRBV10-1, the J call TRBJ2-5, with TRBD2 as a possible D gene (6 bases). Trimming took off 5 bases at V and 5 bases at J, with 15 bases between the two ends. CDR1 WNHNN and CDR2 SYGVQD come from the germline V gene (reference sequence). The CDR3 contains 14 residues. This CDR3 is CASSKGLRGETQYF. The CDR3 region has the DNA TGCGCCAGCAGTAAGGGGCTCCGGGGGGAGACCCAGTACTTC.

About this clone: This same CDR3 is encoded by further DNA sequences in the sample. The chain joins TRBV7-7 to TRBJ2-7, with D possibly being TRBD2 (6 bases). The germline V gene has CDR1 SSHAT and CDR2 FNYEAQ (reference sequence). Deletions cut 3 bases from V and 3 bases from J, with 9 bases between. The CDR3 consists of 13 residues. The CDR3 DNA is TGTGCCAGCAGCTTGGTGGAGGGCTACGAGCAGTACTTC. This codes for CASSLVEGYEQYF.

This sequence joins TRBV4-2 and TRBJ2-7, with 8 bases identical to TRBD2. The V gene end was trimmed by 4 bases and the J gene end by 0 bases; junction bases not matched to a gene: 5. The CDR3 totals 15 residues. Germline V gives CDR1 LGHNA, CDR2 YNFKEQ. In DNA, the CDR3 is TGTGCCAGCAGCCGGGGACTAGGTTACTCCTACGAGCAGTACTTC. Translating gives CASSRGLGYSYEQYF.

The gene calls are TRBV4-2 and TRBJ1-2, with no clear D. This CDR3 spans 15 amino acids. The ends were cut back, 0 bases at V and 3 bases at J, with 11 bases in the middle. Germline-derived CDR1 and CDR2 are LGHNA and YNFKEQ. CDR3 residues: CASSQDGKSHYGYTF. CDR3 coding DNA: TGTGCCAGCAGCCAAGACGGCAAATCCCACTATGGCTACACCTTC.

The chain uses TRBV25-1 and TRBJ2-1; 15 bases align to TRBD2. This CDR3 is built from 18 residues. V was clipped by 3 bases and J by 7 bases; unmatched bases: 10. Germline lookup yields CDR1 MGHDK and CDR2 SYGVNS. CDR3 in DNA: TGTGCCAGCAGTGAGCGGACTAGCGGGAGGGCCCAGGGGAATGAGCAGTTCTTC. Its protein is CASSERTSGRAQGNEQFF.

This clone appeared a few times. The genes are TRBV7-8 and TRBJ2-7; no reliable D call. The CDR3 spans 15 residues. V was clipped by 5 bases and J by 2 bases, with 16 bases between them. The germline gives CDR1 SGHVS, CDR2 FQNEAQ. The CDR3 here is CASSPAARPPYEQYF. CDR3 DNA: TGTGCCAGCAGCCCTGCCGCTAGGCCGCCCTACGAGCAGTACTTC.

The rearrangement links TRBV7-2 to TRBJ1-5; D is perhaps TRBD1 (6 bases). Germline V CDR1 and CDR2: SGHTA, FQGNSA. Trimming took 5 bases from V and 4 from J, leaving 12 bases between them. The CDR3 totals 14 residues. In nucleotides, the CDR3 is TGTGCCAGCAGCGCCGGAACAGGGAATCAGCCCCAGCATTTT. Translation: CASSAGTGNQPQHF.

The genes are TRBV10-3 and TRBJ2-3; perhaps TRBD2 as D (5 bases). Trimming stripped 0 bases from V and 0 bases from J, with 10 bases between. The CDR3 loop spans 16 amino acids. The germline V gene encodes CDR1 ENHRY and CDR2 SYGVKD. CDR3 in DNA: TGTGCCATCAGTGAGTCCCTAGCAACTAGCACAGATACGCAGTATTTT. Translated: CAISESLATSTDTQYF.

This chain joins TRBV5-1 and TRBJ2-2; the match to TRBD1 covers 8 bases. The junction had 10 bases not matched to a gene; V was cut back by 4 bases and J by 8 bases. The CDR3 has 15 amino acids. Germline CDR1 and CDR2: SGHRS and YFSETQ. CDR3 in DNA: TGCGCCAGCAGCGATCGACAGGGGTTAGGAGGGGAGCTGTTTTTT. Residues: CASSDRQGLGGELFF.

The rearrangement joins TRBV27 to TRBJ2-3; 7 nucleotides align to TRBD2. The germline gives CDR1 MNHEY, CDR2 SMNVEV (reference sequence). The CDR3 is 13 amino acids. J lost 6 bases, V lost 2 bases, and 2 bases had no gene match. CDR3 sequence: CASSLREGDTQYF. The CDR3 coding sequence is TGTGCCAGCAGTTTAAGGGAGGGGGATACGCAGTATTTT.

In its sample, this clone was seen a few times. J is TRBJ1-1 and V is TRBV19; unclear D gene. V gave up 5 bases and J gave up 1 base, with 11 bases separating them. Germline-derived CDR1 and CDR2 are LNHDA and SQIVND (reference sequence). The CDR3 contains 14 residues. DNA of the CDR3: TGTGCCAGTAGTGCCTTTCTGGCGAACACTGAAGCTTTCTTT. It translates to CASSAFLANTEAFF.

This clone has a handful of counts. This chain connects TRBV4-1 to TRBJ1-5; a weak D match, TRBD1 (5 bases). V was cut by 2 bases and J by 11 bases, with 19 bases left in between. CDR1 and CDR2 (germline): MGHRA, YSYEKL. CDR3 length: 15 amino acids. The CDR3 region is CASSQSLRSGGAQHF. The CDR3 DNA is TGCGCCAGCAGCCAATCCCTCAGATCCGGAGGGGCCCAGCATTTT.

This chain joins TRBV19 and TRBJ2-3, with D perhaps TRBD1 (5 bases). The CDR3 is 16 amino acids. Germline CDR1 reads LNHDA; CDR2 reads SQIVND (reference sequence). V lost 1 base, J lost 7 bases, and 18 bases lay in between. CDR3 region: CASSIVSRGGQHTQYF. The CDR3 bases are TGTGCCAGTAGTATAGTGAGCCGAGGCGGACAACATACGCAGTATTTT.

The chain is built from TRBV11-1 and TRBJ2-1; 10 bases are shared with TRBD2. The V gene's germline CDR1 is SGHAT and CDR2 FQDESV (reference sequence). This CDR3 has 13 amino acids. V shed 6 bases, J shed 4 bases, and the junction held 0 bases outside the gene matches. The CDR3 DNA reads TGTGCCAGCAGAGCGGGAGGGTACAATGAGCAGTTCTTC. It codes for CASRAGGYNEQFF. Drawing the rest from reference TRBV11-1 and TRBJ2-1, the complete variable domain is EAEVAQSPRYKITEKSQAVAFWCDPISGHATLYWYRQILGQGPELLVQFQDESVVDDSQLPKDRFSAERLKGVDSTLKIQPAELGDSAMYLCASRAGGYNEQFFGPGTRLTVL.